This TCR beta chain was obtained from a study of OX40 agonist ivuxolimab in advanced cancers. The overall study: Hepatocellular carcinoma, melanoma, renal cell or head and neck cancer was diagnosed in the dose-escalation patients. Those enrolled were 82.7% male, with a mean age of about 66 years and ages from about 20 to 90.

Profiling relied on immunoSEQ multiplex PCR, and the TCRdb table lists in-frame clones only, not all of them. Of approximately 12,000 clones listed, more than 75% are singletons. On this clone: Its antigen remains unidentified.

Trimming cost V 5 bases and J 6 bases, with 4 bases left between them. Germline CDR1 and CDR2: MNHNS and SASEGT. The CDR3 extends over 11 amino acids. General study results and limits: Among the nonresponders, some also had low normalized T-cell clonal expansion. Clones of CD4+ and CD8+ blood T cells grew by week 6 at doses of 0.1 to 3.0 mg/kg.

This receptor was taken from an adult with an advanced solid tumor such as melanoma, head and neck, liver or kidney cancer. The sample here was CD4+ or CD8+ T cells sorted from blood, taken in a trial of the OX40 agonist ivuxolimab. The rearrangement joins TRBV6-1 to TRBJ2-2; D unclear. CDR3 residues: CASSTAGELFF. The CDR3 DNA reads as TGTGCCAGCAGTACTGCCGGGGAGCTGTTTTTT.